These 17 T cell receptor beta chains share one sample of origin, sequenced in a study of tumor-infiltrating lymphocytes in oesophageal squamous cell carcinoma. One entry per CDR3 protein, called by TCRdb with MiXCR from the PCR reads. The sample lists about 10,000 distinct CDR3 sequences; roughly three fifths were seen once. Sequences were obtained from esophageal tumor tissue. These receptors all stem from a male donor with esophageal squamous cell carcinoma.

As concerns this clonotype: No DNA is shown, since the ends of the CDR3 on it are uncertain; the CDR3 is the one TCRdb lists. The chain combines TRBV7-5 with TRBJ2-7; the listed D gene, TRBD1, was not tested against the DNA. TRBV7-5 is annotated as a pseudogene. From its first to its last residue, the CDR3 has 20 amino acids. The CDR3 sequence is CISVPEARPWQGRFAETQYF.

This chain joins TRBV11-2 and TRBJ2-3, with 7 bases lining up with TRBD2. CDR1 and CDR2 (germline): SGHAT, FQNNGV. The CDR3 length is 16 residues. V lost 5 bases and J lost 1; bases outside the gene matches: 9. The CDR3, as DNA: TGTGCCAGCAGCCACGGGGTTGGGGGGGGCACAGATACGCAGTATTTT. It encodes CASSHGVGGGTDTQYF. Combining the CDR3 with reference TRBV11-2 and TRBJ2-3 gives the whole variable domain EAGVAQSPRYKIIEKRQSVAFWCNPISGHATLYWYQQILGQGPKLLIQFQNNGVVDDSQLPKDRFSAERLKGVDSTLKIQPAKLEDSAVYLCASSHGVGGGTDTQYFGPGTRLTVL.

The chain employs TRBV7-2 and TRBJ2-5; no clear D. The DNA end is a closer match to TRBJ2-7, so the J assignment may be wrong. The germline V gene encodes CDR1 SGHTA and CDR2 FQGNSA. CDR3 length equals 12 residues. The CDR3: CASSPLPYEQYF. The CDR3 region has the DNA TGTGCCAGCAGCCCCCTCCCCTACGAGCAGTACTTC.

This clonotype occurred many times. The chain recombines TRBV7-6 with TRBJ2-1, with a weak D call TRBD1 (5 bases). Trimming pared 4 bases from V and 4 bases from J, leaving 5 bases between. The CDR3 contains 12 residues. Germline V gene data show CDR1 as SGHVS and CDR2 as FNYEAQ. In DNA, the CDR3 is TGTGCCAGCAGCTACAGGTACAATGAGCAGTTCTTC. Protein: CASSYRYNEQFF.

CDR3 DNA: TGTGCCAGCAGCCAGGGCATGTCATACAATGAGCAGTACTTC. Residues: CASSQGMSYNEQYF. The genes are TRBV11-1 and TRBJ2-5; D might be TRBD1 (5 bases). V was clipped by 5 bases and J by 11 bases, with 21 bases between them. This CDR3 has 14 amino acids. Germline V lookup: CDR1 SGHAT, CDR2 FQDESV (reference sequence).

The chain is built from TRBV6-1 and TRBJ2-5; 7 nucleotides align to TRBD1. The DNA end lines up better with TRBJ1-2; the J call may be wrong. Germline CDR1 and CDR2: MNHNS and SASEGT. The CDR3 covers 14 residues. The CDR3 DNA follows: TGTGCCAGCAGTGGAAGACAGGGCGGTGGCGGCTACACCTTC. Translation: CASSGRQGGGGYTF.

This clonotype was seen repeatedly, ten times or more. The chain combines TRBV6-1 with TRBJ2-7, with D hard to call. CDR1 is MNHNS, CDR2 SASEGT, per germline. The length of the CDR3 is 14 residues. The ends were cut back, 0 bases at V and 7 bases at J, with 13 bases in the middle. CDR3 DNA: TGTGCCAGCAGTGAAGCGGCCGATATGGGTGAGCAGTACTTC. As protein: CASSEAADMGEQYF.

The sample holds many counts of this clonotype. This rearrangement joins TRBV14 to TRBJ2-5; D is unresolved. The end of the DNA fits TRBJ2-7 better, so the J call may be wrong. Germline V gene data show CDR1 as SGHDN and CDR2 as FVKESK. The CDR3 loop spans 11 amino acids. In nucleotides, the CDR3 is TGTGCCAGCAGCCTAGGTTACGAGCAGTACTTC. Encoded protein: CASSLGYEQYF.

The V gene is TRBV12-3 or TRBV12-4, the J gene TRBJ1-4; 9 bases are shared with TRBD1. The CDR3 consists of 13 residues. The ends lost 5 bases at V and 7 bases at J; junction bases unmatched: 2. CDR3 sequence reads: CASSTGGGEKLFF. The CDR3 coding sequence is TGTGCCAGCAGTACAGGGGGCGGTGAAAAACTGTTTTTT.

With regard to this clonotype: A read error may produce the germline difference seen at one junction end. CDR3 sequence (DNA): TGTGCCAGCAGCCTGTTAGGGGCTAGCATAGATACGCAGTATTTT. Its translation: CASSLLGASIDTQYF. The gene calls are TRBV7-2 and TRBJ2-3, with D possibly being TRBD1 or TRBD2 (5 bases each). CDR3 length equals 15 residues. Per germline, CDR1 SGHTA and CDR2 FQGNSA.

This clonotype has a handful of counts. The chain links TRBV7-3 to TRBJ2-6; D is undetermined. The CDR3 loop spans 14 amino acids. Germline V gene sequence: CDR1 SGHTA, CDR2 FQGTGA. The germline V and J ends were trimmed by 4 bases and 2 bases, with 6 bases remaining between them. CDR3 amino acids: CASSSSPGANVLTF. The CDR3 DNA reads as TGTGCCAGCAGCTCTTCCCCTGGGGCCAACGTCCTGACTTTC.

The CDR3 bases are TGTGCCAGCAGCTCCGTTGGGGACACTGAAGCTTTCTTT. This codes for CASSSVGDTEAFF. V usage is TRBV7-6 and J usage is TRBJ1-1; D is ambiguous. Germline lookup yields CDR1 SGHVS and CDR2 FNYEAQ. V was cut by 4 bases and J by 3 bases, with 9 bases left in between. The CDR3 is 13 amino acids.

This clonotype was counted ten times or more. This chain uses TRBV27 with TRBJ1-4; TRBD1 is a possible D gene (5 bases). CDR1 is MNHEY, CDR2 SMNVEV, per germline (reference sequence). V was shortened by 8 bases and J by 8 bases, with 18 bases between the two germline ends. This CDR3 has 14 residues. The CDR3 protein is CASGDGAIKEKLFF. For the CDR3, the DNA is TGTGCCAGCGGGGATGGGGCGATCAAGGAAAAACTGTTTTTT.

This clonotype appeared many times. A much larger clone lies a single base off, so this may be a read error. The chain joins TRBV6-1 to TRBJ2-1; no clear D. The J call is uncertain, as TRBJ2-7 better fits the DNA end. Germline V gene lookup returns CDR1 MNHNS and CDR2 SASEGT. The CDR3 is 12 amino acids. The CDR3 is CASSRLNNEQYF. Written as DNA, the CDR3 is TGTGCCAGCAGCCGATTAAACAATGAGCAGTACTTC.

Only one count was recorded for this clonotype. A read error may explain this, as a much larger clone is one base away. This chain uses TRBV19 with TRBJ1-4; unclear D gene. Per the germline V gene, CDR1 is LNHDA and CDR2 is SQIVND (reference sequence). V was pared by 3 bases and J by 16 bases, with 30 bases between. The CDR3 sequence is 17 residues long. In DNA, the CDR3 is TGTGCCAGTAGTATGGGGAGGGTTGGAGGGCGGGCCGATACGCAGTTTTTT. The encoded protein is CASSMGRVGGRADTQFF.

The CDR3 DNA follows: TGTGCCAGCAGCCCCCAGGCAGGAGGTCAAGAGACCCAGTACTTC. This gives the protein CASSPQAGGQETQYF. V and J are TRBV7-6 and TRBJ2-5; D perhaps matches TRBD2 (5 bases). From germline, CDR1 is SGHVS and CDR2 FNYEAQ. This CDR3 comprises 15 residues. Trimming shortened V by 5 bases and J by 2 bases, and 15 bases separated the two germline ends.

The V gene is TRBV6-6, the J gene TRBJ2-1; D not certain. Per germline, CDR1 MNHNY and CDR2 SVGAGI (reference sequence). The CDR3 contains 11 residues. V was pared by 5 bases and J by 9 bases, with 8 bases between. The CDR3 loop is CASSALIEQFF. DNA for the CDR3: TGTGCCAGCAGTGCACTAATTGAGCAGTTCTTC.